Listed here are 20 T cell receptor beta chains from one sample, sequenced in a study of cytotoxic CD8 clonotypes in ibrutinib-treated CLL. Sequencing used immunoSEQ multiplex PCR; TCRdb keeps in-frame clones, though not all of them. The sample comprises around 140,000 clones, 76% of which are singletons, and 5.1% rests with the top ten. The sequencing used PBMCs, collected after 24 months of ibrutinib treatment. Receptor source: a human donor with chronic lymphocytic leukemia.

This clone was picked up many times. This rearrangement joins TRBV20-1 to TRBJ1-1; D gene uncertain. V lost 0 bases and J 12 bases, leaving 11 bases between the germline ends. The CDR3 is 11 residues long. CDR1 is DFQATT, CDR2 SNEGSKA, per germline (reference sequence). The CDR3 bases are TGCAGTGCTAGAGAACCGCCCTGGTCTTTCTTT. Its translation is CSAREPPWSFF.

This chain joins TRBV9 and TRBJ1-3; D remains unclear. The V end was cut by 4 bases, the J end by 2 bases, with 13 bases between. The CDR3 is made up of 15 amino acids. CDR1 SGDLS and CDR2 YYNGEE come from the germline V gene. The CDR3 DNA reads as TGTGCCAGCAGCAGGATCAGTGGGGCTGGAAACACCATATATTTT. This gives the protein CASSRISGAGNTIYF.

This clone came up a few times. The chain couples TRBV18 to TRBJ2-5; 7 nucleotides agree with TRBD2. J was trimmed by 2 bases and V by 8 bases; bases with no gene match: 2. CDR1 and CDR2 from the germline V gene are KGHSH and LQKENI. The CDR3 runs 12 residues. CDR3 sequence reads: CASLGGQETQYF. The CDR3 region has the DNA TGTGCCAGCCTCGGGGGGCAAGAGACCCAGTACTTC.

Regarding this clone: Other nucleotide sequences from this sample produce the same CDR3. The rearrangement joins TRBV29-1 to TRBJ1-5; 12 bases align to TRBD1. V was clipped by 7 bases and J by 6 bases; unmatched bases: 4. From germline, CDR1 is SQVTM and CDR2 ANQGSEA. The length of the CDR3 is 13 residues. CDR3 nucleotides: TGCAGCGCGGGACAGGGGGCGGGTCAGCCCCAGCATTTT. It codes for CSAGQGAGQPQHF.

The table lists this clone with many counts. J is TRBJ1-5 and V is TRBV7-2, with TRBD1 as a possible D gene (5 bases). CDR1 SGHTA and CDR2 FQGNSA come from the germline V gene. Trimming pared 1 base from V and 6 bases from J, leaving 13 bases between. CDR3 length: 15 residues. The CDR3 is CASSLEGLSVQPQHF. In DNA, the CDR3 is TGTGCCAGCAGCTTAGAGGGGCTCAGTGTTCAGCCCCAGCATTTT.

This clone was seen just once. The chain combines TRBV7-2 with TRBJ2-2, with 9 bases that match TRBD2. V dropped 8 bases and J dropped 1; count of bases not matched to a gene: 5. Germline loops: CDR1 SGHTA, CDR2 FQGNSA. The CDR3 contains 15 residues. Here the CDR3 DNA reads TGTGCCAGCCGCGGGGGGGCGGAGAACACCGGGGAGCTGTTTTTT. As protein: CASRGGAENTGELFF.

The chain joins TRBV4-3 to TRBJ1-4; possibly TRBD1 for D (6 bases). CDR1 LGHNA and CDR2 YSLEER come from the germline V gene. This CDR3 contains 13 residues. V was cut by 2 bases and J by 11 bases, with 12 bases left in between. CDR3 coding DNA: TGCGCCAGCAGCCAACCCCCAGGGGACAAACTGTTTTTT. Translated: CASSQPPGDKLFF.

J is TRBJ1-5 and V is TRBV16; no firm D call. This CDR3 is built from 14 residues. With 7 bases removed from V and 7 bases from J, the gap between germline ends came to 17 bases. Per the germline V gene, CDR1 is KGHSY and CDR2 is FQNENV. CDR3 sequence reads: CASTTNSRAQPQHF. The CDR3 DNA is TGTGCCAGCACCACGAACTCTAGGGCCCAGCCCCAGCATTTT. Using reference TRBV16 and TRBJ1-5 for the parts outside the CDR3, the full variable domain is GEEVAQTPKHLVRGEGQKAKLYCAPIKGHSYVFWYQQVLKNEFKFLISFQNENVFDETGMPKERFSAKCLPNSPCSLEIQATKLEDSAVYFCASTTNSRAQPQHFGDGTRLSIL.

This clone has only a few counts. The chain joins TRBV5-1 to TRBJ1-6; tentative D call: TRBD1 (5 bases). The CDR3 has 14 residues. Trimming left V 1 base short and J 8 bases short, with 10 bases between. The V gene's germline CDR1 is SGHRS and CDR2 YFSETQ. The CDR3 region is CASSLLGEDSPLHF. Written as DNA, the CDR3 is TGCGCCAGCAGCTTGTTGGGGGAAGATTCACCCCTCCACTTT.

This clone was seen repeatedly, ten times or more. Written as DNA, the CDR3 is TGTGCCAGCAGTGCCGGACTAGCGGGGAGCTCCTACGAGCAGTACTTC. The encoded protein is CASSAGLAGSSYEQYF. The chain employs TRBV6-1 and TRBJ2-7; 12 bases line up with TRBD2. With 4 bases clipped from V and 0 bases from J, the junction kept 4 bases outside the gene matches. This CDR3 has 16 residues. CDR1 and CDR2 from the germline V gene are MNHNS and SASEGT.

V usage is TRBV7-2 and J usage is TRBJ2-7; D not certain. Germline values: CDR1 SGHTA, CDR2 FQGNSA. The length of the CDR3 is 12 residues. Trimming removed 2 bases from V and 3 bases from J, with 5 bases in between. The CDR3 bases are TGTGCCAGCAGCTTAATCCACTACGAGCAGTACTTC. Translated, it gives CASSLIHYEQYF.

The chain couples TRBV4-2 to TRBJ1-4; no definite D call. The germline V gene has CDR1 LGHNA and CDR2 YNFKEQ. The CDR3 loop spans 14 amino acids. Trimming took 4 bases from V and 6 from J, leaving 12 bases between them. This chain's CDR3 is CASSPMIPYEKLFF. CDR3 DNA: TGTGCCAGCAGCCCCATGATCCCCTATGAAAAACTGTTTTTT.

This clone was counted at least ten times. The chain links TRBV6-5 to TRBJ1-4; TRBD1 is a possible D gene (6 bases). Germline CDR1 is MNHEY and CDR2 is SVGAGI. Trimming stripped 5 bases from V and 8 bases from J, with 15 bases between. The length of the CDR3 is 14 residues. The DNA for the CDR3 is TGTGCCAGCAGTACGGGGGGCCAGGGGGAAAAACTGTTTTTT. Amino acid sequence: CASSTGGQGEKLFF.

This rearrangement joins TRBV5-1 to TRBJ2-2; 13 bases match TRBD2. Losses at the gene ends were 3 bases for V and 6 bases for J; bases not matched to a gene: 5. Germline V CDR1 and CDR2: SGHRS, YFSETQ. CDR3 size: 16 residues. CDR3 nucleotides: TGCGCCAGCAGCTCCGGACTAGCGGGAGAGGCCGGGGAGCTGTTTTTT. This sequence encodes CASSSGLAGEAGELFF.

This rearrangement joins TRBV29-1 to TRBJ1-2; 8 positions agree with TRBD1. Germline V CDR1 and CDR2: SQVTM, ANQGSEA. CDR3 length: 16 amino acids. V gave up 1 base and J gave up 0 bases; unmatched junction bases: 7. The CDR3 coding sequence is TGCAGCGTTGAAGGAAATACAGGGGGTTCTAACTATGGCTACACCTTC. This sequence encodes CSVEGNTGGSNYGYTF.

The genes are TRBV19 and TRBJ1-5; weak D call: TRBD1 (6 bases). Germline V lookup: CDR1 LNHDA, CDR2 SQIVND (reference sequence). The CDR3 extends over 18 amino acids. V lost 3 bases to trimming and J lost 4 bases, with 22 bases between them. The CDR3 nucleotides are TGTGCCAGTAGTATCCTCGCAGGGCAGGGGATGGGGAATCAGCCCCAGCATTTT. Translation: CASSILAGQGMGNQPQHF.

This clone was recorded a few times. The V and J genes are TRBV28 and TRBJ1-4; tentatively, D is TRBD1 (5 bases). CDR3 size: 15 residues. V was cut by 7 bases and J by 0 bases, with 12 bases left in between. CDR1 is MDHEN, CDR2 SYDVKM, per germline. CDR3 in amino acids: CASIRGGATNEKLFF. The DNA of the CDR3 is TGTGCCAGCATCCGGGGGGGTGCAACTAATGAAAAACTGTTTTTT. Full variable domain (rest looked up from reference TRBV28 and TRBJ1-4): DVKVTQSSRYLVKRTGEKVFLECVQDMDHENMFWYRQDPGLGLRLIYFSYDVKMKEKGDIPEGYSVSREKKERFSLILESASTNQTSMYLCASIRGGATNEKLFFGSGTQLSVL.

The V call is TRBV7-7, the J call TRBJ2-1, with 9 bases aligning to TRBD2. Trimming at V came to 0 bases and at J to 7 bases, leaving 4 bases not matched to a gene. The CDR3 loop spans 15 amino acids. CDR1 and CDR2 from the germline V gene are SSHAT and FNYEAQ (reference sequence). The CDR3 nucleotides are TGTGCCAGCAGCTTAGCTAGCGGGAGTGGGAATGAGCAGTTCTTC. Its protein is CASSLASGSGNEQFF.

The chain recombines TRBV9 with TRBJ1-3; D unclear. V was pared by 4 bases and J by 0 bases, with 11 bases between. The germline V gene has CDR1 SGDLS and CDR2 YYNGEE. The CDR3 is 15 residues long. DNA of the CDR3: TGTGCCAGCAGCCCGAGCGGGGACTCTGGAAACACCATATATTTT. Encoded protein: CASSPSGDSGNTIYF.

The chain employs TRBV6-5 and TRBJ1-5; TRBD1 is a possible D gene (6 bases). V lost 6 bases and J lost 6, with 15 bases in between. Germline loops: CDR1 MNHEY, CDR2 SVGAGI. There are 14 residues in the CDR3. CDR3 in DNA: TGTGCCAGCAGCCCTAGGGGGTTCGGTCAGCCCCAGCATTTT. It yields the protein CASSPRGFGQPQHF.